This entry lists 22 T cell receptor beta chains sequenced from one sample in a study of shared clonotypes between healthy human individuals. The table came from immunoSEQ multiplex PCR; TCRdb's copy has only in-frame clones and leaves some out. Altogether over 2,000,000 clones are present, about 94% being singletons, with the ten largest covering over 1.5%. Naive CD8 cells lacked CD45RO, underwent positive selection for CCR7 and left out terminally differentiated effector memory CD45RA+ cells. Sequenced sample: naive CD8+ T cells from PBMCs. The receptors here all came from a man between 18 and 35 years old in good health. Some clones in this sample may be carry-over from other donors' samples.

The chain has TRBV27 and TRBJ1-5; a weak D match, TRBD1 (6 bases). Looked up from germline, CDR1 is MNHEY and CDR2 is SMNVEV (reference sequence). This CDR3 is 16 amino acids long. The V and J ends lost 5 bases and 1 base respectively, with 15 bases between them. The CDR3 DNA is TGTGCCAGCAGTCCGAGTCGGAGGGGGAGCAATCAGCCCCAGCATTTT. Translating gives CASSPSRRGSNQPQHF.

V gene TRBV5-1 combines with J gene TRBJ2-1; 10 bases map to TRBD2. Germline loops: CDR1 SGHRS, CDR2 YFSETQ. V dropped 4 bases and J dropped 5; count of bases not matched to a gene: 12. The CDR3 totals 17 residues. This chain's CDR3 is CASSTGRLAGLHNEQFF. In DNA form, the CDR3 reads TGCGCCAGCAGCACCGGGCGACTAGCGGGCCTCCACAATGAGCAGTTCTTC.

The chain has TRBV7-8 and TRBJ1-5; 9 nucleotides line up with TRBD1. CDR3 size: 15 residues. V lost 5 bases, J lost 1 base, and 3 bases stayed unmatched. Germline CDR1 reads SGHVS; CDR2 reads FQNEAQ. CDR3: CASSRDRVSNQPQHF. In nucleotides, the CDR3 is TGTGCCAGCAGCCGGGACAGGGTAAGCAATCAGCCCCAGCATTTT. The full variable domain, in which reference TRBV7-8 and TRBJ1-5 provide the parts outside the CDR3, is GAGVSQSPRYKVAKRGQDVALRCDPISGHVSLFWYQQALGQGPEFLTYFQNEAQLDKSGLPSDRFFAERPEGSVSTLKIQRTQQEDSAVYLCASSRDRVSNQPQHFGDGTRLSIL.

J is TRBJ1-2 and V is TRBV29-1, with D tentatively TRBD1 (6 bases). This CDR3 region has 12 residues. The V end lost 6 bases, the J end lost 4 bases, and 12 bases lay between the germline ends. In germline, CDR1 is SQVTM, CDR2 ANQGSEA. The CDR3 sequence: CSVDLTGYGYTF. The CDR3 DNA is TGCAGCGTAGACTTGACAGGCTATGGCTACACCTTC.

The V call is TRBV10-1, the J call TRBJ1-1, with 7 bases that match TRBD1. V dropped 4 bases and J dropped 1; count of bases not matched to a gene: 6. CDR1 WNHNN and CDR2 SYGVQD come from the germline V gene (reference sequence). The CDR3 totals 15 residues. This CDR3 is CASSAGTVENTEAFF. In nucleotides, the CDR3 is TGCGCCAGCAGTGCGGGGACAGTGGAGAACACTGAAGCTTTCTTT.

Concerning this clone: The identical CDR3 is also encoded by other nucleotide sequences in the sample. The chain joins TRBV10-3 to TRBJ2-7, with a tentative D call TRBD1 (5 bases). Trimming left V 0 bases short and J 2 bases short, with 11 bases between. The CDR3 covers 15 residues. CDR1 is ENHRY, CDR2 SYGVKD, per germline. CDR3 nucleotides: TGTGCCATCAGTGAGTCGATGGGGCAAACCTACGAGCAGTACTTC. This sequence encodes CAISESMGQTYEQYF.

The genes are TRBV9 and TRBJ2-1; D gene ambiguous. V was pared by 0 bases and J by 3 bases, with 7 bases between. Germline values: CDR1 SGDLS, CDR2 YYNGEE. The CDR3 totals 14 residues. The CDR3 DNA reads as TGTGCCAGCAGCGTAGGATTAGGCTACAATGAGCAGTTCTTC. Its protein is CASSVGLGYNEQFF.

V gene TRBV4-2 combines with J gene TRBJ1-3; D is ambiguous. The CDR3 extends over 15 amino acids. V was clipped by 0 bases and J by 0 bases, with 6 bases between them. CDR1 and CDR2 (germline): LGHNA, YNFKEQ. CDR3 in amino acids: CASSQEHTSGNTIYF. The CDR3 bases are TGTGCCAGCAGCCAAGAACACACCTCTGGAAACACCATATATTTT.

In this sample, this clone turned up once. V usage is TRBV30 and J usage is TRBJ2-7; no clear D. V lost 2 bases and J 6 bases, leaving 17 bases between the germline ends. The CDR3 totals 14 residues. Germline assignment: CDR1 GTSNPN and CDR2 SVGIG (reference sequence). The CDR3 here is CAWSIDNPLLEQYF. Written as DNA, the CDR3 is TGTGCCTGGAGTATAGACAATCCCCTCCTCGAGCAGTACTTC.

This clone showed up just a few times. With a much larger clone just one base away, this may be a read error. This specimen includes other DNA sequences encoding the same CDR3. V and J are TRBV7-9 and TRBJ2-7; D is unresolved. With 4 bases removed from V and 3 bases from J, the gap between germline ends came to 4 bases. This CDR3 region has 11 residues. Per the germline V gene, CDR1 is SEHNR and CDR2 is FQNEAQ (reference sequence). The CDR3 region is CASSSFYEQYF. The CDR3 region has the DNA TGTGCCAGCAGCTCCTTCTACGAGCAGTACTTC.

The chain has TRBV27 and TRBJ2-1; no reliable D call. V shed 1 base and J shed 5 bases, with 9 bases lying between them. The CDR3 totals 14 residues. CDR1 MNHEY and CDR2 SMNVEV come from the germline V gene (reference sequence). The CDR3 spells CASSLWLGNNEQFF. CDR3 nucleotides: TGTGCCAGCAGTTTATGGCTAGGGAACAATGAGCAGTTCTTC.

V gene TRBV7-9 combines with J gene TRBJ1-2, with D hard to call. This CDR3 spans 17 amino acids. From germline, CDR1 is SEHNR and CDR2 FQNEAQ (reference sequence). Trimming took off 2 bases at V and 0 bases at J, with 16 bases between the two ends. The CDR3: CASSLLGSARTNYGYTF. The CDR3 nucleotides are TGTGCCAGCAGCTTATTAGGGTCCGCCAGGACTAACTATGGCTACACCTTC. The entire variable domain, with the rest obtained from reference TRBV7-9 and TRBJ1-2, is as follows: DTGVSQNPRHKITKRGQNVTFRCDPISEHNRLYWYRQTLGQGPEFLTYFQNEAQLEKSRLLSDRFSAERPKGSFSTLEIQRTEQGDSAMYLCASSLLGSARTNYGYTFGSGTRLTVV.

The V and J genes are TRBV7-9 and TRBJ1-2; D may be TRBD1 (5 bases). This CDR3 comprises 15 residues. CDR1 is SEHNR and CDR2 is FQNEAQ in the germline V gene (reference sequence). V was clipped by 1 base and J by 6 bases, with 15 bases between them. CDR3 sequence: CASSLGGEGKDGYTF. Written as DNA, the CDR3 is TGTGCCAGCAGCTTAGGTGGTGAGGGGAAAGATGGCTACACCTTC.

The V call is TRBV5-6, the J call TRBJ1-5, with D tentatively TRBD1 (6 bases). Trimming cost V 0 bases and J 3 bases, with 16 bases left between them. Per the germline V gene, CDR1 is SGHDT and CDR2 is YYEEEE. This CDR3 has 17 amino acids. This chain's CDR3 is CASSLAVGADPNQPQHF. The CDR3 nucleotides are TGTGCCAGCAGCTTGGCCGTGGGGGCGGATCCCAATCAGCCCCAGCATTTT.

The rearrangement uses TRBV5-6 and TRBJ2-1; 13 positions match TRBD2. V shed 4 bases, J shed 7 bases, and the junction held 11 bases outside the gene matches. This CDR3 comprises 17 residues. CDR1 and CDR2 from the germline V gene are SGHDT and YYEEEE. CDR3 sequence: CASSPLGTSGIGNEQFF. The CDR3 region has the DNA TGTGCCAGCAGCCCCCTAGGGACTAGCGGGATAGGGAATGAGCAGTTCTTC.

This sequence joins TRBV29-1 and TRBJ2-1, with 10 positions matching TRBD2. Germline assignment: CDR1 SQVTM and CDR2 ANQGSEA. This CDR3 contains 18 residues. V lost 7 bases, J lost 6 bases, and 21 bases stayed unmatched. Here the CDR3 reads CSAVPLAGERLPGNEQFF. The DNA of the CDR3 is TGCAGCGCCGTCCCCCTAGCGGGAGAGCGTCTTCCGGGCAATGAGCAGTTCTTC.

The chain has TRBV27 and TRBJ2-5, with no clear D. CDR1 is MNHEY, CDR2 SMNVEV, per germline (reference sequence). This CDR3 is built from 13 residues. V dropped 2 bases and J dropped 5 bases, with 9 bases sitting between them. CDR3 sequence: CASSLVNAETQYF. CDR3 nucleotides: TGTGCCAGCAGTTTAGTAAATGCGGAGACCCAGTACTTC.

The rearrangement links TRBV19 to TRBJ1-5, with no clear D. V lost 2 bases to trimming and J lost 4 bases, with 12 bases between them. The CDR3 consists of 15 residues. CDR1 and CDR2 from the germline V gene are LNHDA and SQIVND (reference sequence). The CDR3 here is CASSIRSPPNQPQHF. Here the CDR3 DNA reads TGTGCCAGTAGTATAAGGAGCCCCCCAAATCAGCCCCAGCATTTT.

The chain recombines TRBV6-4 with TRBJ2-1; possibly TRBD1 or TRBD2 for D (5 bases each). Looked up from germline, CDR1 is MRHNA and CDR2 is SNTAGT. CDR3 length: 16 amino acids. Deletions cut 4 bases from V and 4 bases from J, with 17 bases between. This CDR3 reads CASSGVPGRLYNEQFF. The CDR3 DNA is TGTGCCAGCAGTGGAGTTCCGGGACGCTTATACAATGAGCAGTTCTTC.

The CDR3 region is CASRAQGAISEQYF. The CDR3 bases are TGTGCCAGCAGGGCTCAGGGGGCGATATCCGAGCAGTACTTC. V gene TRBV28 combines with J gene TRBJ2-7; 8 bases match TRBD1. The CDR3 runs to 14 residues. In germline, CDR1 is MDHEN, CDR2 SYDVKM. Losses at the gene ends were 6 bases for V and 6 bases for J; bases not matched to a gene: 10.

V usage is TRBV28 and J usage is TRBJ1-5; 8 bases line up with TRBD1. This CDR3 has 16 amino acids. Losses at the gene ends were 4 bases for V and 0 bases for J; bases not matched to a gene: 5. The germline V gene has CDR1 MDHEN and CDR2 SYDVKM. CDR3 loop: CASSWGTGFSNQPQHF. The CDR3 bases are TGTGCCAGCAGTTGGGGGACAGGCTTTAGCAATCAGCCCCAGCATTTT.

The V call is TRBV6-1, the J call TRBJ2-1; 12 bases agree with TRBD2. The V gene end was trimmed by 7 bases and the J gene end by 5 bases; junction bases not matched to a gene: 6. This CDR3 is built from 15 residues. Germline CDR1 and CDR2: MNHNS and SASEGT. CDR3 in amino acids: CASKTSGRSDNEQFF. In nucleotides, the CDR3 is TGTGCCAGCAAGACTAGCGGGAGATCTGACAATGAGCAGTTCTTC.